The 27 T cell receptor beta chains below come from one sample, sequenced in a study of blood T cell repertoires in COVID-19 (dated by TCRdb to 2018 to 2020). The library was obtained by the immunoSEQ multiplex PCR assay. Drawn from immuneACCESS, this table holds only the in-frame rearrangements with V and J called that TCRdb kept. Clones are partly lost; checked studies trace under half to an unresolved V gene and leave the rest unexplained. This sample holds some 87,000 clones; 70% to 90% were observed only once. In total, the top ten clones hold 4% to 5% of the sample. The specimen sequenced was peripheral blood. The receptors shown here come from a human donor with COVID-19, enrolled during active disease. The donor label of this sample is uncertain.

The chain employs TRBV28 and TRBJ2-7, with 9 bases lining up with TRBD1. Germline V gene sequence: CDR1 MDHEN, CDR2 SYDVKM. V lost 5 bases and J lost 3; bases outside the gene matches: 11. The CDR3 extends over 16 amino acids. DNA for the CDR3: TGTGCCAGCAGTACGTTGTTCGGGACAGGGTACTACGAGCAGTACTTC. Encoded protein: CASSTLFGTGYYEQYF.

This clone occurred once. CDR3 sequence (DNA): TGTGCCAGCAGATTCCTCAGGGACTTCGGCAATCAGCCCCAGCATTTT. Translated, it gives CASRFLRDFGNQPQHF. This chain uses TRBV28 with TRBJ1-5, with D tentatively TRBD1 (5 bases). This CDR3 region has 16 residues. Per germline, CDR1 MDHEN and CDR2 SYDVKM. V was cut by 6 bases and J by 2 bases, with 17 bases left in between.

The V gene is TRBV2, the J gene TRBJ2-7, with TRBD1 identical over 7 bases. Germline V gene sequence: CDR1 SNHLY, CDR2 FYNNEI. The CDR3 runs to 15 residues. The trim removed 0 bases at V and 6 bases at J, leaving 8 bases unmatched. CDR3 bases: TGTGCCAGCAGTGAAGCCGACAGGGCGTCGGGCGAGCAGTACTTC. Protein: CASSEADRASGEQYF.

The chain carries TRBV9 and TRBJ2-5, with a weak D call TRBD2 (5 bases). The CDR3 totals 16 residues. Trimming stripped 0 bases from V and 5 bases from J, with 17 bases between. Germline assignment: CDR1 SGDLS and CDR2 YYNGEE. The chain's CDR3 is CASSVGPGPRGETQYF. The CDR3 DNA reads TGTGCCAGCAGCGTAGGACCGGGCCCCCGAGGGGAGACCCAGTACTTC.

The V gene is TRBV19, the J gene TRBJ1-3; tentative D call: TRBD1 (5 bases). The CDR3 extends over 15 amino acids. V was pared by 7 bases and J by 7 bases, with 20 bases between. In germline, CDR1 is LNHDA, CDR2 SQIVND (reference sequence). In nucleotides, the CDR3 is TGTGCCAGTATGGATTCGACAGTCCTAAAGAACACCATATATTTT. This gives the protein CASMDSTVLKNTIYF.

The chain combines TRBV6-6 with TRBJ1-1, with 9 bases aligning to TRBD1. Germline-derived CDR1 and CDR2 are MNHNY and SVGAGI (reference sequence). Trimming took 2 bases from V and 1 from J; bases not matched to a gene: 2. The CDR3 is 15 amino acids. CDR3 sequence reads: CASSYAGQGNTEAFF. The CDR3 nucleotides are TGTGCCAGCAGTTACGCGGGACAGGGGAACACTGAAGCTTTCTTT.

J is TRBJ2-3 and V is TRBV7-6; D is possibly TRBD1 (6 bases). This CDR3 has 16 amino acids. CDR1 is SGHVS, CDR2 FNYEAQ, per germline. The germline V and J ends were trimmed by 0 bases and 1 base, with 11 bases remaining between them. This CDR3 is CASSLAAGEGTDTQYF. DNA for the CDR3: TGTGCCAGCAGCTTAGCTGCAGGGGAAGGCACAGATACGCAGTATTTT.

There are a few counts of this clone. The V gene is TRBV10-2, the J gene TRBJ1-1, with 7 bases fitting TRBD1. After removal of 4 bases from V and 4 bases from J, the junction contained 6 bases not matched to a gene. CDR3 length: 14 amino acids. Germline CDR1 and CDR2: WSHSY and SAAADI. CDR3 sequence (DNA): TGCGCCAGCAGTGGTGAAGGGGGCTTCACTGAAGCTTTCTTT. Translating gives CASSGEGGFTEAFF.

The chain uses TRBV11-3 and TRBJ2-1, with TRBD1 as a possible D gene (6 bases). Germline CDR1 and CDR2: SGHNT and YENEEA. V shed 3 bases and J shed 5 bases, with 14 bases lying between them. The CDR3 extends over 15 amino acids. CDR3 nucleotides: TGTGCCAGCAGCTTGGGTACCGGGACACACAATGAGCAGTTCTTC. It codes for CASSLGTGTHNEQFF.

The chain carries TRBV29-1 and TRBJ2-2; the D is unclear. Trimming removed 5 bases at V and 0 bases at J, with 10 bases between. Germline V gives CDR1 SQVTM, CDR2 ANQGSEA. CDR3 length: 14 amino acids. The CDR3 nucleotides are TGCAGCGTTCAACCAACAGCGAACACCGGGGAGCTGTTTTTT. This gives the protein CSVQPTANTGELFF.

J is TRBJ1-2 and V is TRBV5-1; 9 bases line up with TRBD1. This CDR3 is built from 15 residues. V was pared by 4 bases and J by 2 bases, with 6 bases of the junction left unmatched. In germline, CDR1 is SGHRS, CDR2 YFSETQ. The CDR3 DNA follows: TGCGCCAGCAGCGAGAACAGGGGGCGAAACTATGGCTACACCTTC. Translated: CASSENRGRNYGYTF.

This CDR3 is CSVEVPSGGQRETQYF. CDR3 DNA: TGCAGCGTTGAGGTCCCTAGCGGGGGGCAAAGGGAGACCCAGTACTTC. The gene calls are TRBV29-1 and TRBJ2-5; 11 bases line up with TRBD2. Germline lookup yields CDR1 SQVTM and CDR2 ANQGSEA. The ends lost 3 bases at V and 5 bases at J; junction bases unmatched: 11. The CDR3 loop spans 16 amino acids.

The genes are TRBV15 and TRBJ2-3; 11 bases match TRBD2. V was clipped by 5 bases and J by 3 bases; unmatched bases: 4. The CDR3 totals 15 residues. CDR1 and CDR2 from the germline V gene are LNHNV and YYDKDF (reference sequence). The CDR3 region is CATSPGLAVTDTQYF. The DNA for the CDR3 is TGTGCCACCAGCCCGGGACTAGCGGTAACAGATACGCAGTATTTT.

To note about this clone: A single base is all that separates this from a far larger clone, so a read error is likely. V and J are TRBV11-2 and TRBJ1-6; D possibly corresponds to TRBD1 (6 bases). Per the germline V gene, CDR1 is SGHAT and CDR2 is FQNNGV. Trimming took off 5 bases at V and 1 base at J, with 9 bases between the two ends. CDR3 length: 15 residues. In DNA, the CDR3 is TGTGCCAGCAGCCCAGGGGTTTCCTATAATTCACCCCTCCACTTT. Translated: CASSPGVSYNSPLHF.

In nucleotides, the CDR3 is TGTGCCAGCAGCAGTGGAGGGGGACAGCTTAACTATGGCTACACCTTC. Amino acid sequence: CASSSGGGQLNYGYTF. The genes are TRBV5-4 and TRBJ1-2; 7 bases line up with TRBD1. Germline CDR1 SGHNT, CDR2 YYREEE (reference sequence). The CDR3 consists of 16 residues. Trimming removed 4 bases from V and 1 base from J; junction bases left unmatched: 10.

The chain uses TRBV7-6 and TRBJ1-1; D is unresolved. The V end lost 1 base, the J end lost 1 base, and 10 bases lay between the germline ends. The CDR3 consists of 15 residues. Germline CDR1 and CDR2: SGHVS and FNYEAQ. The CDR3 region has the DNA TGTGCCAGCAGCTTAGGGATAGCGGAGAACACTGAAGCTTTCTTT. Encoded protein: CASSLGIAENTEAFF.

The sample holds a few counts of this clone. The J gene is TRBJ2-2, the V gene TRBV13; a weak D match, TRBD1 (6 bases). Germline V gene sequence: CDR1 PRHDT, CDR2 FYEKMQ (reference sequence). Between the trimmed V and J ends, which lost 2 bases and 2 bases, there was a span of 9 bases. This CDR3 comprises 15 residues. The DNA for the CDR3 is TGTGCCAGCAGCTTACGGACAGTTAACACCGGGGAGCTGTTTTTT. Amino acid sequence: CASSLRTVNTGELFF.

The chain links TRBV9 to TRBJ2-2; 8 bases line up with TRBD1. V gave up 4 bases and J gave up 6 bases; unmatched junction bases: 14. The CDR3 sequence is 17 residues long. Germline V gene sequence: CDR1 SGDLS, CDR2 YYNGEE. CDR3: CASSRGAGGALSGELFF. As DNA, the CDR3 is TGTGCCAGCAGCCGCGGCGCAGGGGGCGCCCTGTCCGGGGAGCTGTTTTTT.

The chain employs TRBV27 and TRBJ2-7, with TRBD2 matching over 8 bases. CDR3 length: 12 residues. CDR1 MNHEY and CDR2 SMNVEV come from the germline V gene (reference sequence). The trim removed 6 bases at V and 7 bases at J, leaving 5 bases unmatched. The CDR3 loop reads CASSSGGEEQYF. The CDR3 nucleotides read TGTGCCAGCAGCTCGGGGGGGGAGGAGCAGTACTTC.

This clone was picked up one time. The CDR3 sequence is CASSYSKAGATEAFF. The CDR3 DNA is TGTGCCAGCAGTTACTCGAAAGCGGGGGCGACTGAAGCTTTCTTT. J is TRBJ1-1 and V is TRBV6-5, with D possibly TRBD1 on 6 matching bases. Trimming left V 0 bases short and J 5 bases short, with 13 bases between. Germline V gives CDR1 MNHEY, CDR2 SVGAGI. This CDR3 region has 15 residues.

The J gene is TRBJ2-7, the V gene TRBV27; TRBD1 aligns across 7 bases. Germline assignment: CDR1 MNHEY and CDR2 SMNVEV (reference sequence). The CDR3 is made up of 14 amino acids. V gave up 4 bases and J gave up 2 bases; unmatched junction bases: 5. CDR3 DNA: TGTGCCAGCAGTTCGACAGGGTACACCTACGAGCAGTACTTC. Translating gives CASSSTGYTYEQYF.

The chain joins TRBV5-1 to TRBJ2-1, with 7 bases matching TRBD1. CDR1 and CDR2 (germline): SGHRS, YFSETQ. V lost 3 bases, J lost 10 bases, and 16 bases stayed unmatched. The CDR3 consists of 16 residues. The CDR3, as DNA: TGCGCCAGCAGCTCTACGGAGTCACAGGGGCAGCGGGAGCAGTTCTTC. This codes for CASSSTESQGQREQFF.

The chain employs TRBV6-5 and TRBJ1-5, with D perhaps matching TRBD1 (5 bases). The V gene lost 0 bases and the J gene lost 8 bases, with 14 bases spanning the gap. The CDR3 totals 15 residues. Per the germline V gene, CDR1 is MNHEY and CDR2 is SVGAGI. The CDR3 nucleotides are TGTGCCAGCAGTTACTCGGTGACAGCTGACGAGCCCCAGCATTTT. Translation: CASSYSVTADEPQHF.

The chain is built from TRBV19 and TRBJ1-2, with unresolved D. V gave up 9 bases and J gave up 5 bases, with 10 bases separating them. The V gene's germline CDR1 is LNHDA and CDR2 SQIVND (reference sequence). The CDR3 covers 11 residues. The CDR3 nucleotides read TGTGCCAGCCGGGAGAGGTATGGCTACACCTTC. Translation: CASRERYGYTF.

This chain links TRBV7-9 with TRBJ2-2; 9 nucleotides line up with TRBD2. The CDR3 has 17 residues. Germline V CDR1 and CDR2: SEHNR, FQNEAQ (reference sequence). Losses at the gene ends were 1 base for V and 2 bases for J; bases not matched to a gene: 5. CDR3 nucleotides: TGTGCCAGCAGCTTAGGTCTAGCGGGAATAAACACCGGGGAGCTGTTTTTT. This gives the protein CASSLGLAGINTGELFF.

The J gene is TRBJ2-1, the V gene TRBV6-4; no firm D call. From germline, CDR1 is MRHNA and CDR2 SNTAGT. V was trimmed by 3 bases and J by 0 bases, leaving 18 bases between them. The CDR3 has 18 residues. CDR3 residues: CASSDYFRSSGSYNEQFF. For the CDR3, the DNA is TGTGCCAGCAGTGATTACTTTAGATCGAGTGGCTCCTACAATGAGCAGTTCTTC.

The CDR3: CASSLQEGAYGYTF. In DNA, the CDR3 is TGTGCCAGCAGCTTACAGGAGGGGGCCTATGGCTACACCTTC. The chain is built from TRBV7-9 and TRBJ1-2; TRBD1 matches 7 bases. The CDR3 is 14 amino acids. Germline V gene data show CDR1 as SEHNR and CDR2 as FQNEAQ (reference sequence). The V gene end was trimmed by 2 bases and the J gene end by 4 bases; junction bases not matched to a gene: 4.